This TCR beta chain was captured in a study of OX40 agonist ivuxolimab in advanced cancers. Study-wide background: Therapy given before enrollment (anti-PD-1, anti-PD-L1 or anti-CTLA-4) was allowed, and around 44% had some.

General study results and limits: Certain nonresponders likewise exhibited a low normalized T-cell clonal expansion. By week 6 at 0.1 to 3.0 mg/kg, blood CD4+ and CD8+ T cells had expanded clonally.

As for this clone: Antigen specificity is unknown.

The CDR3 runs 14 residues. With 6 bases removed from V and 6 bases from J, the gap between germline ends came to 17 bases. The V gene's germline CDR1 is KGHSH and CDR2 LQKENI. The data were produced by immunoSEQ multiplex PCR, yet TCRdb's version contains in-frame clones alone and is incomplete. Here the sample spans 20,000 to 25,000 clones, about 86% being singletons. The specimen comprised CD4+ or CD8+ T cells sorted from blood, sampled in a trial of the OX40 agonist ivuxolimab. The sequence was collected from an adult with an advanced solid tumor such as melanoma, head and neck, liver or kidney cancer. This chain joins TRBV18 and TRBJ1-1; D unresolved. The CDR3 sequence is CASSPNPGDAEAFF. The CDR3 DNA is TGTGCCAGCTCCCCAAACCCCGGCGACGCTGAAGCTTTCTTT.